This T cell receptor beta chain appears in the sequencing data of a study of cytomegalovirus exposure and HLA in healthy donors. Study-wide results and caveats: Roughly uniform sequencing depth across donors was assumed, possibly incorrectly. In an earlier analysis, in some 500 donors, most V segments appeared productive either ~87% or ~30% of the time.

The CDR3 is made up of 15 amino acids. CDR1 LGHNA and CDR2 YNFKEQ come from the germline V gene. The V end lost 2 bases, the J end lost 2 bases, and 12 bases lay between the germline ends. PCR was performed using 60 Vbeta and 13 Jbeta primers. Method: immunoSEQ multiplex PCR; TCRdb's copy keeps in-frame clones and lacks some. The sample yields about 150,000 clones, roughly 9.8% seen once. In this sample, this clone turned up a few times. Its antigen is not identified. The receptor was derived from a man over 45 in good health and CMV-seronegative. Sequenced material: PBMCs. The rearrangement joins TRBV4-2 to TRBJ1-1; no reliable D call. CDR3 nucleotides: TGTGCCAGCAGCCAACATCACAGCAGAAACACTGAAGCTTTCTTT. The encoded protein is CASSQHHSRNTEAFF.